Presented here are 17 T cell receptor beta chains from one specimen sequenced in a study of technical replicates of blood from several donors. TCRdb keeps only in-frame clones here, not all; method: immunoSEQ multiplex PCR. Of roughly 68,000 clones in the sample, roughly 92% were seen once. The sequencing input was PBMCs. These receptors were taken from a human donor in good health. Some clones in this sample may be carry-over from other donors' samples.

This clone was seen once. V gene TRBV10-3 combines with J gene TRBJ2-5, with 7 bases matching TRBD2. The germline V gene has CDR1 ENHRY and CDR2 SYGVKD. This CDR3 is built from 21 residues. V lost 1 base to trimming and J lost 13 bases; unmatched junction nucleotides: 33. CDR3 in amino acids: CAISECGRVASRTERGGGWYF. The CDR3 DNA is TGTGCCATCAGTGAGTGTGGGAGGGTAGCCTCAAGAACGGAAAGGGGTGGTGGCTGGTACTTC.

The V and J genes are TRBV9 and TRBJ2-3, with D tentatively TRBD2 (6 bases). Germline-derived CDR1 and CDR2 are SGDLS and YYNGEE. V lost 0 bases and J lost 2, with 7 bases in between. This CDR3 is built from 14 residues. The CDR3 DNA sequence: TGTGCCAGCAGCGTAGAGGGACTCACAGATACGCAGTATTTT. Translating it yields CASSVEGLTDTQYF.

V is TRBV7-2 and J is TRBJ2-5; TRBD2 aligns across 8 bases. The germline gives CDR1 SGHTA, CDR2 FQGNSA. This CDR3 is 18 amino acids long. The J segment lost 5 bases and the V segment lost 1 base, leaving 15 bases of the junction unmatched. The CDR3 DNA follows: TGTGCCAGCAGCTTAGTCTCGGGGGGGAAGGGAAGTCGGGAGACCCAGTACTTC. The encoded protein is CASSLVSGGKGSRETQYF.

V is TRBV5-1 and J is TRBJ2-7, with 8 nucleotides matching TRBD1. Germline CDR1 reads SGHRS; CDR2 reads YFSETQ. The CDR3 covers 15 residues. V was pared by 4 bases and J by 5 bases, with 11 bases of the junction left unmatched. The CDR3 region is CASSPTSDRANEQYF. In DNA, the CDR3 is TGCGCCAGCAGCCCGACCTCGGACAGGGCCAACGAGCAGTACTTC.

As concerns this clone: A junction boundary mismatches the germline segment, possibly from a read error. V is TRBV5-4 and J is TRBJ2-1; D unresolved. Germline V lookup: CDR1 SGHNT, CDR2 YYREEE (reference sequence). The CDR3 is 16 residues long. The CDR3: CASSLALGEPYNEQLF. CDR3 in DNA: TGTGCCAGCAGCTTGGCCTTGGGCGAACCTTACAATGAGCAGCTCTTC.

The CDR3 coding sequence is TGCACCAGCAGCCAAGATAGGGCTCCCCGGTGGGGCAACTATGGCTACACCTTC. Translated, it gives CTSSQDRAPRWGNYGYTF. The V gene is TRBV1, the J gene TRBJ1-2; no DNA check was done on the table's D call, TRBD1. TRBV1 is listed as a pseudogene. This CDR3 is 18 amino acids long.

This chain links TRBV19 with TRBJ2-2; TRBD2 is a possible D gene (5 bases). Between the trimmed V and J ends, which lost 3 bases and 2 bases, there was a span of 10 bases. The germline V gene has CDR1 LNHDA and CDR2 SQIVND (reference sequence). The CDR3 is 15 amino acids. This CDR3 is CASSIHRLNTGELFF. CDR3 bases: TGTGCCAGTAGTATCCACCGACTAAACACCGGGGAGCTGTTTTTT.

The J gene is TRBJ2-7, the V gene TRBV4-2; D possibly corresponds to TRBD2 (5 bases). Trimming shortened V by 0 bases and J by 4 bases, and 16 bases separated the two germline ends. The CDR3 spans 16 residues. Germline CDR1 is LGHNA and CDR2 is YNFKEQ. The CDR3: CASSQDIERNAYEQYF. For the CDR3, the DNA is TGTGCCAGCAGCCAAGATATCGAGCGGAACGCATACGAGCAGTACTTC.

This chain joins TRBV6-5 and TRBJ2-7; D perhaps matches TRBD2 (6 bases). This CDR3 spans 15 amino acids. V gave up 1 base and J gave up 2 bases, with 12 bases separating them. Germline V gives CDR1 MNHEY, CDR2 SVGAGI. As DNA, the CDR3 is TGTGCCAGCAGTTACTTGGCGGGGAACCCCTACGAGCAGTACTTC. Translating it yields CASSYLAGNPYEQYF.

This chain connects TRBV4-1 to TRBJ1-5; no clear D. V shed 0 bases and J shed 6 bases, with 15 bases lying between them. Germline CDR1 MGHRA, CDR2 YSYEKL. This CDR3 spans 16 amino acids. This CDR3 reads CASSQDFSLSFQPQHF. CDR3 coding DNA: TGCGCCAGCAGCCAAGATTTCTCGTTGAGTTTTCAGCCCCAGCATTTT.

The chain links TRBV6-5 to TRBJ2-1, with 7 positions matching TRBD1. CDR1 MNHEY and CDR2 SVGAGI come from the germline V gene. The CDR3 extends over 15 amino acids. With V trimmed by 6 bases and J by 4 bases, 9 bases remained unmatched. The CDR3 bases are TGTGCCAGCAGACCAGACAGGGCTTCATACAATGAGCAGTTCTTC. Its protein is CASRPDRASYNEQFF.

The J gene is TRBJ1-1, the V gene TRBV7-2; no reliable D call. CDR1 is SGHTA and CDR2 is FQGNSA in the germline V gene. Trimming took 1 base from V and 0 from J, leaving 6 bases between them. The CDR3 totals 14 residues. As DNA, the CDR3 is TGTGCCAGCAGCTTAGTTAGCATGAACACTGAAGCTTTCTTT. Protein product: CASSLVSMNTEAFF.

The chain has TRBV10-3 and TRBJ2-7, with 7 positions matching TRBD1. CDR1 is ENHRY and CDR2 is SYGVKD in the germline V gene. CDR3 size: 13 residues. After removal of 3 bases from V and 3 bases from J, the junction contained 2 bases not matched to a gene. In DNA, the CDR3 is TGTGCCATCAGTGAACAGGGGATCTACGAGCAGTACTTC. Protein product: CAISEQGIYEQYF.

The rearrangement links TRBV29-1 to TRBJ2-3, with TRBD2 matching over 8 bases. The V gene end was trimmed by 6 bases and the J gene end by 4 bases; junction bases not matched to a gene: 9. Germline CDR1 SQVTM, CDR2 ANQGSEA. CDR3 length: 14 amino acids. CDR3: CSVEFGRGADTQYF. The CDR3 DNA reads TGCAGCGTCGAATTCGGGAGGGGGGCAGATACGCAGTATTTT.

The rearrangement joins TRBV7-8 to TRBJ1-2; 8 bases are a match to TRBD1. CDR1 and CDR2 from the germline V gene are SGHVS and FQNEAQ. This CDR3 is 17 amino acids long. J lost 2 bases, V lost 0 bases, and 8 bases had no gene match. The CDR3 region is CASSLAGRGRKNYGYTF. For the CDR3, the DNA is TGTGCCAGCAGCTTAGCGGGCAGGGGGCGCAAAAACTATGGCTACACCTTC.

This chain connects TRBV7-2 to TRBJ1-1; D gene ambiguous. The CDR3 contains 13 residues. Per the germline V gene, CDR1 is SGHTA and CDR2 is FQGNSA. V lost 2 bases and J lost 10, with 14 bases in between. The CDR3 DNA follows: TGTGCCAGCAGCTTAAAAACTCCCCAGCGAGCTTTCTTT. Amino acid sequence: CASSLKTPQRAFF.

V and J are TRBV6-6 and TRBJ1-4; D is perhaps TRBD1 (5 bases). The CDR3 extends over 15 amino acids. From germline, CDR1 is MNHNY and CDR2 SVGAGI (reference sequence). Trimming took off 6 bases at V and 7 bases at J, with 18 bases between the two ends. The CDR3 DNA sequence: TGTGCCAGCAGCCTCGTCGCGGGGGTGACTGAAAAACTGTTTTTT. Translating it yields CASSLVAGVTEKLFF.